The clone carrying this T cell receptor beta chain was seen only once. Its antigen is unidentified. This specimen belongs to a study of T and B cells in COVID-19 patients. Study background: The recovered patients had mostly mild to moderate COVID-19 with outpatient management. Of over 18 active-infection patients, approximately twelve were critically ill with mechanical ventilation or extracorporeal membrane oxygenation. Study-level points and caveats: At recovery TRB diversity and richness exceeded healthy donors, after highly clonal active COVID-19 repertoires. Blood from mildly ill patients while symptomatic, and early samples from severe cases, were scarce.

TRB was amplified from about 260-540 ng of blood genomic DNA. Multiplex PCR with BIOMED2 TRB-A/B primer pools amplified TRB rearrangements. MiXCR, run by TCRdb on the multiplex PCR reads, gives a single entry per CDR3 protein. Among more than 20,000 distinct CDR3 sequences listed, 32% were seen once. Looked up from germline, CDR1 is MNHEY and CDR2 is SMNVEV (reference sequence). The CDR3 loop spans 16 amino acids. V was trimmed by 5 bases and J by 5 bases, leaving 22 bases between them. Sequencing used blood. The chain carries TRBV27 and TRBJ2-7, with D perhaps given as TRBD1 or TRBD2 (5 bases each). The receptor comes from a human donor who had recovered from COVID-19. CDR3 protein: CASSPRTVGDPHEQYF. The CDR3 coding sequence is TGTGCCAGCAGTCCCCGGACGGTGGGGGACCCCCACGAGCAGTACTTC.